The next 13 T cell receptor beta chains were all read from a single sample in a study of blood T cell repertoires in COVID-19. Clones were sequenced by immunoSEQ multiplex PCR, and TCRdb holds only the in-frame ones, with some missing. Among more than 110,000 clones listed, 84% were seen once. The sample consisted of peripheral blood. The origin of the receptors is a human donor in a cohort sampled during active COVID-19.

V and J are TRBV7-9 and TRBJ1-3; D uncertain. The germline V gene encodes CDR1 SEHNR and CDR2 FQNEAQ (reference sequence). Trimming removed 7 bases from V and 0 bases from J, with 7 bases in between. The CDR3 extends over 13 amino acids. The chain's CDR3 is CASTVYSGNTIYF. As DNA, the CDR3 is TGTGCCAGCACGGTGTACTCTGGAAACACCATATATTTT.

The chain has TRBV12-3 or TRBV12-4 and TRBJ1-5; D may be TRBD1 (5 bases). CDR3 size: 13 residues. Between the trimmed V and J ends, which lost 3 bases and 9 bases, there was a span of 12 bases. CDR3 amino acids: CASSLTESSPQHF. CDR3 nucleotide sequence: TGTGCCAGCAGTTTGACAGAGTCTTCGCCCCAGCATTTT.

The chain uses TRBV6-5 and TRBJ2-1; 7 nucleotides line up with TRBD2. This CDR3 comprises 15 residues. Trimming removed 2 bases from V and 5 bases from J; junction bases left unmatched: 6. Looked up from germline, CDR1 is MNHEY and CDR2 is SVGAGI. The CDR3 sequence is CASSYPGLGDNEQFF. CDR3 sequence (DNA): TGTGCCAGCAGTTACCCCGGACTAGGGGACAATGAGCAGTTCTTC.

The rearrangement uses TRBV4-3 and TRBJ1-2, with D maybe TRBD1 (5 bases). Per germline, CDR1 LGHNA and CDR2 YSLEER. Trimming took 0 bases from V and 4 from J, leaving 12 bases between them. This CDR3 contains 15 residues. In DNA form, the CDR3 reads TGCGCCAGCAGCCAAGATAGAGGGGAGGCCTATGGCTACACCTTC. This gives the protein CASSQDRGEAYGYTF.

This clone was seen only a few times. The genes are TRBV25-1 and TRBJ1-3; D call uncertain. CDR1 is MGHDK and CDR2 is SYGVNS in the germline V gene. V lost 5 bases and J 0 bases, leaving 11 bases between the germline ends. The CDR3 contains 15 residues. The CDR3 DNA is TGTGCCAGCAGTCCCGCAGGCTTCTCTGGAAACACCATATATTTT. Protein product: CASSPAGFSGNTIYF.

J is TRBJ2-2 and V is TRBV6-5, with D possibly being TRBD2 (6 bases). Germline V gene data show CDR1 as MNHEY and CDR2 as SVGAGI. V lost 7 bases and J 3 bases, leaving 12 bases between the germline ends. The CDR3 covers 14 residues. The CDR3 reads CASTETRDTGELFF. The CDR3 DNA reads as TGTGCCAGCACGGAGACTAGAGACACCGGGGAGCTGTTTTTT.

The sample holds one count of this clone. The genes are TRBV29-1 and TRBJ1-1; perhaps TRBD1 as D (5 bases). The CDR3 spans 15 residues. From germline, CDR1 is SQVTM and CDR2 ANQGSEA. The germline V and J ends were trimmed by 3 bases and 4 bases, with 18 bases remaining between them. CDR3 in amino acids: CSVDRQGGRITEAFF. The CDR3 DNA follows: TGCAGCGTTGACCGGCAGGGTGGAAGAATCACTGAAGCTTTCTTT.

The rearrangement joins TRBV27 to TRBJ1-6; TRBD1 is a possible D gene (5 bases). Germline V gives CDR1 MNHEY, CDR2 SMNVEV (reference sequence). V lost 5 bases and J lost 2, with 13 bases in between. This CDR3 spans 16 amino acids. In nucleotides, the CDR3 is TGTGCCAGCAGTCTACAGGTGAACACCTATAATTCACCCCTCCACTTT. This gives the protein CASSLQVNTYNSPLHF.

This sequence joins TRBV29-1 and TRBJ2-2; 8 bases match TRBD2. The V gene end was trimmed by 3 bases and the J gene end by 7 bases; junction bases not matched to a gene: 10. This CDR3 region has 15 residues. The germline V gene encodes CDR1 SQVTM and CDR2 ANQGSEA. The CDR3 DNA reads as TGCAGCGTTGAGAGCGGGAGCGGGAGAGTCGGGGAGCTGTTTTTT. Encoded protein: CSVESGSGRVGELFF.

The chain uses TRBV6-6 and TRBJ2-5; a weak D match, TRBD2 (6 bases). V was pared by 2 bases and J by 4 bases, with 11 bases between. Germline V gene data show CDR1 as MNHNY and CDR2 as SVGAGI (reference sequence). The CDR3 sequence is 14 residues long. The CDR3 loop is CASSYGAGGETQYF. DNA for the CDR3: TGTGCCAGCAGTTACGGAGCGGGTGGAGAGACCCAGTACTTC.

This clone was recorded only once. The rearrangement links TRBV6-6 to TRBJ2-1, with D possibly TRBD2 on 6 matching bases. The CDR3 runs to 14 residues. Germline V gives CDR1 MNHNY, CDR2 SVGAGI (reference sequence). With 7 bases removed from V and 5 bases from J, the gap between germline ends came to 15 bases. CDR3 residues: CASIPGGGDNEQFF. CDR3 DNA: TGTGCCAGCATCCCCGGGGGTGGGGACAATGAGCAGTTCTTC.

The chain links TRBV6-2 or TRBV6-3 to TRBJ1-1; 10 bases are a match to TRBD1. CDR3 length: 17 residues. CDR1 MNHEY and CDR2 SVGEGT come from the germline V gene. The V gene end was trimmed by 0 bases and the J gene end by 0 bases; junction bases not matched to a gene: 4. In DNA, the CDR3 is TGTGCCAGCAGTTACTCGAGGGACAGGGGACTGAACACTGAAGCTTTCTTT. It specifies CASSYSRDRGLNTEAFF.

This chain links TRBV6-5 with TRBJ1-2; D gene unclear. The CDR3 covers 14 residues. Germline values: CDR1 MNHEY, CDR2 SVGAGI. Trimming cost V 6 bases and J 2 bases, with 13 bases left between them. Here the CDR3 reads CASSPRVGNYGYTF. The CDR3 nucleotides read TGTGCCAGCAGCCCGAGGGTCGGCAACTATGGCTACACCTTC.